The 24 T cell receptor beta chains presented below share a single source sample, sequenced in a study of cytomegalovirus exposure and HLA in healthy donors. The PCR made use of 60 Vbeta and 13 Jbeta primers. The method was immunoSEQ multiplex PCR; TCRdb's version includes in-frame clones alone and lacks a portion of them. The sample contains 130,000 to 150,000 clones, approximately 79% of which appear only once. What was sequenced was PBMCs. The receptors come from a man aged 18-30 years in good health and CMV-seropositive.

The V and J genes are TRBV28 and TRBJ2-1; D remains ambiguous. The CDR3 length is 13 residues. Trimming took off 2 bases at V and 9 bases at J, with 11 bases between the two ends. In germline, CDR1 is MDHEN, CDR2 SYDVKM. The CDR3 DNA follows: TGTGCCAGCAGTTTAGCCCCTTTCGGTGAGCAGTTCTTC. Translating it yields CASSLAPFGEQFF.

The chain recombines TRBV30 with TRBJ2-5; TRBD2 matches 7 bases. CDR3 length: 14 residues. J was trimmed by 3 bases and V by 0 bases; bases with no gene match: 4. Germline V gives CDR1 GTSNPN, CDR2 SVGIG (reference sequence). CDR3 region: CAWSVASGKETQYF. CDR3 nucleotides: TGTGCCTGGAGTGTAGCTAGCGGAAAAGAGACCCAGTACTTC.

V usage is TRBV27 and J usage is TRBJ2-7; D unclear. The CDR3 is 14 amino acids. V lost 4 bases, J lost 2 bases, and 12 bases lay in between. Germline CDR1 is MNHEY and CDR2 is SMNVEV (reference sequence). This CDR3 reads CASSYGPTPYEQYF. The DNA of the CDR3 is TGTGCCAGCAGTTACGGTCCCACCCCCTACGAGCAGTACTTC.

The V and J genes are TRBV5-1 and TRBJ2-3; TRBD1 is a possible D gene (5 bases). The CDR3 has 13 amino acids. Per germline, CDR1 SGHRS and CDR2 YFSETQ. Trimming removed 4 bases from V and 9 bases from J, with 15 bases in between. CDR3 in DNA: TGCGCCAGCAGCGCTACACAGGTATCGACGCAGTATTTT. Translating gives CASSATQVSTQYF.

In this sample, this clone turned up a few times. The gene calls are TRBV7-2 and TRBJ1-2, with D uncertain. This CDR3 spans 13 amino acids. V was trimmed by 0 bases and J by 6 bases, leaving 8 bases between them. Germline V gene sequence: CDR1 SGHTA, CDR2 FQGNSA. The CDR3 loop reads CASSLATADGYTF. In DNA form, the CDR3 reads TGTGCCAGCAGCTTAGCGACGGCGGATGGCTACACCTTC.

V gene TRBV18 combines with J gene TRBJ1-2; TRBD1 aligns across 11 bases. J was trimmed by 4 bases and V by 6 bases; bases with no gene match: 7. The CDR3 is 15 residues long. From germline, CDR1 is KGHSH and CDR2 LQKENI. CDR3 DNA sequence: TGTGCCAGCTCGTCCGGGACAGGGGGAGGCTATGGCTACACCTTC. This gives the protein CASSSGTGGGYGYTF.

The V and J genes are TRBV5-6 and TRBJ1-6; the match to TRBD1 covers 9 bases. Germline trimming cut 2 bases from V and 7 bases from J; bases unmatched to any gene: 10. CDR3 size: 17 residues. From germline, CDR1 is SGHDT and CDR2 YYEEEE. CDR3 bases: TGTGCCAGCAGCTTACTCCGGGACAGGGACAACAATTCACCCCTCCACTTT. It encodes CASSLLRDRDNNSPLHF.

The V call is TRBV19, the J call TRBJ2-5, with a possible D match to TRBD2 (7 bases). The CDR3 runs 18 residues. Germline V lookup: CDR1 LNHDA, CDR2 SQIVND (reference sequence). V lost 5 bases to trimming and J lost 2 bases, with 24 bases between them. DNA for the CDR3: TGTGCCAGTAGTTTCAAGGCCCGGGGGCTAGCGGCGCAAGAGACCCAGTACTTC. This translates into CASSFKARGLAAQETQYF.

The chain combines TRBV18 with TRBJ2-3, with 10 nucleotides matching TRBD2. The CDR3 is made up of 14 amino acids. Unmatched junction bases numbered 4, after V lost 3 bases and J lost 7 bases. The germline V gene encodes CDR1 KGHSH and CDR2 LQKENI. The CDR3 coding sequence is TGTGCCAGCTCACCGGTAACTAGCGGGAATACGCAGTATTTT. Its translation: CASSPVTSGNTQYF.

The chain is built from TRBV5-8 and TRBJ1-6; weak D call: TRBD1 (6 bases). The V gene lost 1 base and the J gene lost 7 bases, with 15 bases spanning the gap. This CDR3 has 16 residues. Germline CDR1 and CDR2: SGHTS and YDEGEE. This CDR3 reads CASSLSRDTRNSPLHF. CDR3 DNA: TGTGCCAGCAGCTTGTCCCGGGACACACGGAATTCACCCCTCCACTTT. Looking up the rest from reference TRBV5-8 and TRBJ1-6 gives the full variable domain: EAGVTQSPTHLIKTRGQQATLRCSPISGHTSVYWYQQALGLGLQFLLWYDEGEERNRGNFPPRFSGRQFPNYSSELNVNALELEDSALYLCASSLSRDTRNSPLHFGNGTRLTVT.

This chain links TRBV6-5 with TRBJ1-2; D unclear. This CDR3 is 15 amino acids long. From germline, CDR1 is MNHEY and CDR2 SVGAGI. The V end lost 4 bases, the J end lost 2 bases, and 14 bases lay between the germline ends. The CDR3 here is CASSSQSTGNYGYTF. The CDR3 DNA sequence: TGTGCCAGCAGTTCCCAGTCGACTGGGAACTATGGCTACACCTTC.

This clone has only a few counts. This chain joins TRBV5-4 and TRBJ1-4; D is ambiguous. This CDR3 contains 13 residues. Trimming pared 2 bases from V and 8 bases from J, leaving 10 bases between. Germline CDR1 SGHNT, CDR2 YYREEE (reference sequence). CDR3 in DNA: TGTGCCAGCAGCTTTGGAGGGAAGGAAAAACTGTTTTTT. Residues: CASSFGGKEKLFF.

The rearrangement links TRBV5-1 to TRBJ1-5; a possible D gene is TRBD1 (6 bases). Trimming cost V 4 bases and J 4 bases, with 18 bases left between them. Germline V gene data show CDR1 as SGHRS and CDR2 as YFSETQ. The length of the CDR3 is 16 residues. The CDR3 region is CASSLLWDTRNQPQHF. CDR3 DNA sequence: TGCGCCAGCAGCCTCCTGTGGGACACCAGAAATCAGCCCCAGCATTTT. The full variable domain, its missing parts supplied by reference TRBV5-1 and TRBJ1-5, is KAGVTQTPRYLIKTRGQQVTLSCSPISGHRSVSWYQQTPGQGLQFLFEYFSETQRNKGNFPGRFSGRQFSNSRSEMNVSTLELGDSALYLCASSLLWDTRNQPQHFGDGTRLSIL.

The chain is built from TRBV5-4 and TRBJ1-4; no clear D. CDR3 length: 14 amino acids. Germline loops: CDR1 SGHNT, CDR2 YYREEE (reference sequence). The V gene lost 4 bases and the J gene lost 5 bases, with 12 bases spanning the gap. DNA of the CDR3: TGTGCCAGCAGCCAATCGGGGTTCAATGAAAAACTGTTTTTT. This codes for CASSQSGFNEKLFF.

This sequence joins TRBV5-6 and TRBJ2-7; weak D call: TRBD1 (8 bases). The CDR3 loop spans 15 amino acids. The V and J ends lost 3 bases and 1 base respectively, with 14 bases between them. Per germline, CDR1 SGHDT and CDR2 YYEEEE. The CDR3 is CASSSTGEGSYEQYF. The CDR3 DNA sequence: TGTGCCAGCAGCTCGACAGGGGAGGGGTCCTACGAGCAGTACTTC.

The chain has TRBV2 and TRBJ2-1; 9 bases line up with TRBD2. Germline V gives CDR1 SNHLY, CDR2 FYNNEI. V shed 4 bases, J shed 2 bases, and the junction held 0 bases outside the gene matches. This CDR3 region has 14 residues. CDR3: CASSGTSAYNEQFF. The DNA of the CDR3 is TGTGCCAGCAGTGGGACTAGCGCCTACAATGAGCAGTTCTTC.

This clone appeared a single time. The V and J genes are TRBV18 and TRBJ2-7; maybe TRBD1 (6 bases). The germline V gene has CDR1 KGHSH and CDR2 LQKENI. V was clipped by 3 bases and J by 5 bases, with 14 bases between them. This CDR3 comprises 14 residues. The CDR3 DNA reads as TGTGCCAGCTCACCCGGGACACCACGCCACGAGCAGTACTTC. Residues: CASSPGTPRHEQYF.

V gene TRBV2 combines with J gene TRBJ2-7, with 10 bases identical to TRBD1. The trim removed 5 bases at V and 4 bases at J, leaving 2 bases unmatched. This CDR3 comprises 13 residues. Germline loops: CDR1 SNHLY, CDR2 FYNNEI. The CDR3 DNA is TGTGCCAGCAGTCGACAGGGGGCGTACGAGCAGTACTTC. Its protein product is CASSRQGAYEQYF. Using reference TRBV2 and TRBJ2-7 for the parts outside the CDR3, the full variable domain is EPEVTQTPSHQVTQMGQEVILRCVPISNHLYFYWYRQILGQKVEFLVSFYNNEISEKSEIFDDQFSVERPDGSNFTLKIRSTKLEDSAMYFCASSRQGAYEQYFGPGTRLTVT.

The rearrangement links TRBV10-1 to TRBJ1-4; the D gene is possibly TRBD1 (5 bases). V was shortened by 6 bases and J by 7 bases, with 15 bases between the two germline ends. This CDR3 has 14 residues. Germline CDR1 and CDR2: WNHNN and SYGVQD (reference sequence). The CDR3: CASSSQDTSEKLFF. CDR3 DNA: TGCGCCAGCAGCTCGCAGGACACATCTGAAAAACTGTTTTTT.

J is TRBJ1-1 and V is TRBV4-3; D gene uncertain. The CDR3 extends over 15 amino acids. The germline CDR1 and CDR2 sequences are LGHNA and YSLEER. Trimming pared 0 bases from V and 0 bases from J, leaving 8 bases between. The CDR3 loop is CASSQEVAMNTEAFF. As DNA, the CDR3 is TGCGCCAGCAGCCAAGAGGTGGCCATGAACACTGAAGCTTTCTTT.

The genes are TRBV27 and TRBJ2-1, with a possible D match to TRBD2 (6 bases). Trimming shortened V by 6 bases and J by 10 bases, and 19 bases separated the two germline ends. The germline V gene has CDR1 MNHEY and CDR2 SMNVEV (reference sequence). The CDR3 totals 14 residues. CDR3 sequence: CASSPGTLRGEQFF. The CDR3 DNA is TGTGCCAGCAGCCCCGGGACCCTACGGGGGGAGCAGTTCTTC.

This chain's CDR3 is CASSPGLAYNEQFF. CDR3 sequence (DNA): TGCGCCAGCAGCCCAGGCCTAGCTTACAATGAGCAGTTCTTC. The chain recombines TRBV4-3 with TRBJ2-1, with D tentatively TRBD2 (5 bases). V lost 4 bases, J lost 4 bases, and 11 bases lay in between. Germline V gene sequence: CDR1 LGHNA, CDR2 YSLEER. The CDR3 contains 14 residues.

The rearrangement joins TRBV18 to TRBJ2-1, with D uncertain. V lost 3 bases and J lost 3, with 9 bases in between. This CDR3 is 14 amino acids long. Germline V CDR1 and CDR2: KGHSH, LQKENI. The CDR3 DNA follows: TGTGCCAGCTCACCTCCCTCCAGCTACAATGAGCAGTTCTTC. This sequence encodes CASSPPSSYNEQFF.

J is TRBJ2-7 and V is TRBV21-1; TRBD1 reflects the table's D call only, with no check against the DNA. TRBV21-1 is deemed a pseudogene. This CDR3 spans 15 amino acids. CDR3 residues: CASSDPRDRDGEQYF. In DNA form, the CDR3 reads TGTGCCAGCAGCGACCCACGGGACAGAGATGGGGAGCAGTACTTC.